This TCR beta chain stems from a study of OX40 agonist ivuxolimab in advanced cancers. Overall study context: Patients with hepatocellular carcinoma, melanoma, renal cell or head and neck cancer made up the dose-escalation patients. Notes on the study in general: Among the nonresponders, some also had low normalized T-cell clonal expansion. Compared with CD4+, CD8+ T cells on average had more expanded clones. Both CD4+ and CD8+ T cell populations in blood had undergone clonal expansion by week 6 at 0.1 to 3.0 mg/kg.

As to this clone: The antigen remains undetermined.

Produced via immunoSEQ multiplex PCR; TCRdb's table is partial and in-frame only. The sample carries 30,000 to 45,000 clones, about 89% recorded once. V lost 2 bases, J lost 10 bases, and 8 bases lay in between. The germline CDR1 and CDR2 sequences are MDHEN and SYDVKM. The CDR3 runs 11 residues. V is TRBV28 and J is TRBJ2-5; D is possibly TRBD2 (5 bases). The TCR sequence derives from an adult with an advanced solid tumor such as melanoma, head and neck, liver or kidney cancer. The specimen was CD4+ or CD8+ T cells sorted from blood, collected in a trial of the OX40 agonist ivuxolimab. The CDR3 region is CASSLTGNQYF. The CDR3 region has the DNA TGTGCCAGCAGTTTAACCGGGAACCAGTACTTC.